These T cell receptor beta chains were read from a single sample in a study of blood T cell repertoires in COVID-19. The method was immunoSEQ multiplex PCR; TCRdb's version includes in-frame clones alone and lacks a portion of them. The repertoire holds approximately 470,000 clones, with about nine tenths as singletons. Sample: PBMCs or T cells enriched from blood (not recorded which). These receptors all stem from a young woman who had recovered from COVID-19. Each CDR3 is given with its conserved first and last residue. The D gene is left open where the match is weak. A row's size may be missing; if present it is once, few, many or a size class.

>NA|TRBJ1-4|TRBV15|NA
TGTGCCACCAGCAGAGATCTCGAACCGGGGAAACTGTTTTTT
CATSRDLEPGKLFF
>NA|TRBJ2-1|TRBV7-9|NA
TGTGCCAGCAGTTCAGGTAACAATGAGCAGTTCTTC
CASSSGNNEQFF
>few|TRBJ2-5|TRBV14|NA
TGTGCCAGCAGCCAAGTGGGGTTGGGCGCGGGAGAGACCCAGTACTTC
CASSQVGLGAGETQYF
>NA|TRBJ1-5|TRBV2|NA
TGTGCCAGCAGTAATTCAGGGGCGGCTCAGCCCCAGCATTTT
CASSNSGAAQPQHF
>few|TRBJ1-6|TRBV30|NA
TGTGCCTGGAGCCGAGGAACGGGGGATTCACCCCTCCACTTT
CAWSRGTGDSPLHF
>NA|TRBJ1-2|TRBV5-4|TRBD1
TGTGCCAGCAGCCCCGAACAGGGGGCGCCTTATGGCTACACCTTC
CASSPEQGAPYGYTF
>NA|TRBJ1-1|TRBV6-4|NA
TGTGCCAGCAGTTTTGAGCAGGGAACTGAAGCTTTCTTT
CASSFEQGTEAFF
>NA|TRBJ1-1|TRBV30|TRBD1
TGTGCCTGGAGTGTCCCGGACAGGCACACTGAAGCTTTCTTT
CAWSVPDRHTEAFF
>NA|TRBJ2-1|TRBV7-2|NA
TGTGCCAGCAGCTCCTCCGGGACATACAATGAGCAGTTCTTC
CASSSSGTYNEQFF
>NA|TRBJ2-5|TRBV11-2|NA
TGTGCCAGCAGCCCGTCCGTGTCCCAGTACTTC
CASSPSVSQYF
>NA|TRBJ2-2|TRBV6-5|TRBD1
TGTGCCAGCAGCGGACAGGTCAACACCGGGGAGCTGTTTTTT
CASSGQVNTGELFF
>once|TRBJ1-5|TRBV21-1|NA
TGTGCCAGCAGAGGGACAGAGCTTAGCAATCAGCCCCAGCATTTT
CASRGTELSNQPQHF
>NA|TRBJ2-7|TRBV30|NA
TGTGCCTGGAGTTTAGGGGGGGGCAGGGTCTACGAGCAGTACTTC
CAWSLGGGRVYEQYF
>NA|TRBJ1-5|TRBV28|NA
TGTGCCAGCAGTTTATTCATGAGGGGCAATCAGCCCCAGCATTTT
CASSLFMRGNQPQHF
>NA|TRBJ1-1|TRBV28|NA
TGTGCCAGCAGCACATTCGGGGCGGGGAGGGGCACTGAAGCTTTCTTT
CASSTFGAGRGTEAFF
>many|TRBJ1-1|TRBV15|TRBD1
TGTGCCACCGGGACAGGGACGAACACTGAAGCTTTCTTT
CATGTGTNTEAFF
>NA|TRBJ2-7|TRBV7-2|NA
TGTGCCAGCAGCGCAGCCTACGAGCAGTACTTC
CASSAAYEQYF
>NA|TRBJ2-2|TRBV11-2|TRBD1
TGTGCCAGCAGCTTGGGACAGGGAATCGGGGAGCTGTTTTTT
CASSLGQGIGELFF
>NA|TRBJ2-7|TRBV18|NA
TGTGCCAGCTCAAGAAACACTCCTTCCGGGAGCAGTCCCTACGAGCAGTACTTC
CASSRNTPSGSSPYEQYF
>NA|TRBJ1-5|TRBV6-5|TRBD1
TGTGCCAGCAGGAGCGAACAGGGGGCAGGTCAGCCCCAGCATTTT
CASRSEQGAGQPQHF
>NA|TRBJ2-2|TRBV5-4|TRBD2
TGTGCCAGCAGCTTTACGCCGACTAGCGCGTCCGGGGAGCTGTTTTTT
CASSFTPTSASGELFF
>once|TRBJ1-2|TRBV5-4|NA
TGTGCCAGCAGCTTGGTGGCCACCCTAGGGGAAAGCGGCTACACCTTC
CASSLVATLGESGYTF
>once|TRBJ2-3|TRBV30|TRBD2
TGTGCCTGGAGTAGACTAGCGGGGGGGCTAGGAGATACGCAGTATTTT
CAWSRLAGGLGDTQYF
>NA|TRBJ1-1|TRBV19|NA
TGTGCCAGTAGTCCCAGAGGTTCCCAGAGGAGGGGATATGGCACTGAAGCTTTCTTT
CASSPRGSQRRGYGTEAFF
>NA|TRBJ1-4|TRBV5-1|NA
TGCGCCAGCAGCCAAACGGACAGAGCGTCTAATGAAAAACTGTTTTTT
CASSQTDRASNEKLFF
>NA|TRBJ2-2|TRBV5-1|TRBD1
TGCGCCAGCAGCGCGGACAGGGGGACCGGGGAGCTGTTTTTT
CASSADRGTGELFF
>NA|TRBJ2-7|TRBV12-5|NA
TGTGCTAGTGGTTTGGTACGAAAACAGGTCGAGCAGTACTTC
CASGLVRKQVEQYF
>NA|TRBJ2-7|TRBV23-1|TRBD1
TGCGCCAGCAGTCAAGACAGGGGCCCGGGGCAGTACTTC
CASSQDRGPGQYF
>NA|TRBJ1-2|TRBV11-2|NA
TGTGCCAGCAGCTCTATCCGGGATCCAAACTATGGCTACACCTTC
CASSSIRDPNYGYTF
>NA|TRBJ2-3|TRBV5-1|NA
TGCGCCAGCGGCAGGGGGACTCCTAGCACAGATACGCAGTATTTT
CASGRGTPSTDTQYF
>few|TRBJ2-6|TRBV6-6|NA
TGTGCCAGCAGTGCGCTATTTAGCTCTGGGGCCAACGTCCTGACTTTC
CASSALFSSGANVLTF
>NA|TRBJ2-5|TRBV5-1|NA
TGCGCCAGCAGCTTGGGCGGGGCCTTGGGAGAGACCCAGTACTTC
CASSLGGALGETQYF
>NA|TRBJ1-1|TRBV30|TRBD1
TGTGCCAGACACAGGGGCCTATACGAAGCTTTCTTT
CARHRGLYEAFF
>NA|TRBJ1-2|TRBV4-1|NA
TGCGCCAGCAGCCAAGATCGCAGGGACTATGGCTACACCTTC
CASSQDRRDYGYTF
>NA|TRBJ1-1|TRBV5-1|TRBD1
TGCGCCAGCAGCCCCCGGGAGGGGGCGAACACTGAAGCTTTCTTT
CASSPREGANTEAFF
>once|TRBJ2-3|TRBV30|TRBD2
TGTGCCTGGAGTACCCGGACTAGTGCTAGCACAGATACGCAGTATTTT
CAWSTRTSASTDTQYF
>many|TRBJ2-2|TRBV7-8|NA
TGTGCCAGCAGCTTATCCCACATGAACACCGGGGAGCTGTTTTTT
CASSLSHMNTGELFF
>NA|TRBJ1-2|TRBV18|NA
TGTGCCAGCTCACCACGAAAGGAGAAATATGGCTACACCTTC
CASSPRKEKYGYTF
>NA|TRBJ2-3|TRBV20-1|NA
TGCAGTGCATCTAGCACAGATACGCAGTATTTT
CSASSTDTQYF
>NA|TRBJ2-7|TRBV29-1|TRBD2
TGCAGCGTTACCGGCGGGGGGCCTGCCTACGAGCAGTACTTC
CSVTGGGPAYEQYF
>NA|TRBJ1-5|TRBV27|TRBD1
TGTGCCAGCAGCCCATCCAGGGGGTCCCGTCAGCCCCAGCATTTT
CASSPSRGSRQPQHF
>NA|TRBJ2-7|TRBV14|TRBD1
TGTGCCAGCAGCCCTGGAATGGGCAGGGGGCATACCTACGAGCAGTACTTC
CASSPGMGRGHTYEQYF
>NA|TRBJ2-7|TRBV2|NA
TGTGCCACCGCCCGGGACACCTACGAGCAGTACTTC
CATARDTYEQYF
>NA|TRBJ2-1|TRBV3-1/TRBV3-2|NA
TGTGCCAGCAGCCTAAGAACAGGGTCTGAGCAGTTCTTC
CASSLRTGSEQFF
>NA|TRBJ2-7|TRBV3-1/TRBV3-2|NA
TGTGCCAGCAGCCTAGAGCGGGCCGCGACCTACGAGCAGTACTTC
CASSLERAATYEQYF
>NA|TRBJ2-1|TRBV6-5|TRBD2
TGTGCCAGCAGTTACTCGGCGGCGGGGGGAGGTGGTGAGCAGTTCTTC
CASSYSAAGGGGEQFF
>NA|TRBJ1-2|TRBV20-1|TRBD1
TGCAGACCAGGACAGGGGGATGGCTACACCTTC
CRPGQGDGYTF
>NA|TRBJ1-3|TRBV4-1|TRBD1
TGCGCCAGCAGCCGACTGCCTCAAACTGGAGGACAGGGTTTTGGAAACACCATATATTTT
CASSRLPQTGGQGFGNTIYF
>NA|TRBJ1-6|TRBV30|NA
TGTGCCTGGGGTACCACAAATTCACCCCTCCACTTT
CAWGTTNSPLHF
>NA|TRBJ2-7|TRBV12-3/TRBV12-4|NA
TGTGCCAGCAGCCTTTATCGGGAATACGAGCAGTACTTC
CASSLYREYEQYF